Listed here are 6 T cell receptor beta chains from one sample, sequenced in a study of persistence of HIV-infected CD4 T cells. Cells were stimulated with CMV-infected fibroblast lysates at 10 ug/mL. CD40L-negative CD69-negative CD45RO-high memory CD4+ T cells were sorted as populations depleted of antigen-responding cells. The immunoSEQ assay was version 4, run in survey mode. Repertoires were generated with immunoSEQ multiplex PCR, while TCRdb's copy carries only in-frame clones and drops some. Of 25,000 to 35,000 clones listed, around 80% are singletons. These receptors are not linked to any known antigen. The sequencing here drew on CD4+ T cells sorted from PBMCs after roughly 20-hour stimulation, taken from a patient who received antiretroviral therapy. The receptors were sampled from an adult man with HIV who was CMV-seropositive.

The chain employs TRBV6-1 and TRBJ1-4; a possible D gene is TRBD1 (5 bases). Trimming took 0 bases from V and 6 from J, leaving 11 bases between them. The CDR3 extends over 15 amino acids. CDR1 and CDR2 from the germline V gene are MNHNS and SASEGT. As DNA, the CDR3 is TGTGCCAGCAGTGAAGCGTCAGGGTGGGATGAAAAACTGTTTTTT. Translating it yields CASSEASGWDEKLFF.

This clone is deemed medium-sized (0.01 to 0.1%). CDR3 in DNA: TGTGCCAGCAGCTTGGGACAGGCCAATTCCGAGCAGTACTTC. As protein: CASSLGQANSEQYF. The chain has TRBV7-9 and TRBJ2-7, with 8 bases that match TRBD1. V shed 3 bases and J 6 bases; nucleotides not matched to a gene: 7. CDR3 length: 14 amino acids. Germline V gives CDR1 SEHNR, CDR2 FQNEAQ (reference sequence).

The rearrangement uses TRBV7-9 and TRBJ1-4; possibly TRBD1 for D (5 bases). The CDR3 has 16 amino acids. Looked up from germline, CDR1 is SEHNR and CDR2 is FQNEAQ (reference sequence). V gave up 5 bases and J gave up 0 bases, with 13 bases separating them. CDR3 region: CASSRGSGTTNEKLFF. The CDR3 DNA sequence: TGTGCCAGCAGCCGGGGGTCGGGGACAACTAATGAAAAACTGTTTTTT.

The DNA of the CDR3 is TGTGCCACCACGCCCAGCACAGATACGCAGTATTTT. Translated: CATTPSTDTQYF. The chain has TRBV10-3 and TRBJ2-3; D is uncertain. The V end was cut by 10 bases, the J end by 0 bases, with 8 bases between. CDR3 length: 12 amino acids. Germline V gene sequence: CDR1 ENHRY, CDR2 SYGVKD.

A remark on this clone: One end of the junction is discordant with germline, which a read error may explain. The rearrangement joins TRBV6-5 to TRBJ2-1, with 15 bases lining up with TRBD2. The CDR3 has 14 residues. Germline CDR1 reads MNHEY; CDR2 reads SVGAGI. CDR3 residues: CASSYSWTSGGAVF. As DNA, the CDR3 is TGTGCCAGCAGTTATTCGTGGACTAGCGGGGGGGCAGTCTTC.

The chain employs TRBV6-5 and TRBJ2-7, with D uncertain. CDR1 and CDR2 (germline): MNHEY, SVGAGI. This CDR3 contains 13 residues. Between the trimmed V and J ends, which lost 6 bases and 4 bases, there was a span of 13 bases. As DNA, the CDR3 is TGTGCCAGCAGGGCTGTAACGGGTTACGAGCAGTACTTC. Translated, it gives CASRAVTGYEQYF.